Below, one T cell receptor (beta chain) is given with its context. The ends were cut back, 6 bases at V and 3 bases at J, with 13 bases in the middle. Germline CDR1 SGHNT, CDR2 YYREEE (reference sequence). This CDR3 has 14 amino acids. Primers included in the PCR were 60 Vbeta and 13 Jbeta primers. Data came from immunoSEQ multiplex PCR; TCRdb stores just in-frame clones and leaves some out. The table records 100,000 to 150,000 clones, approximately 80% of them present only once. This sample is drawn from a study of cytomegalovirus exposure and HLA in healthy donors. The genes are TRBV5-4 and TRBJ2-4; the D gene is possibly TRBD2 (5 bases). The sequence was collected from a man aged 18 to 30 in good health and CMV-seronegative. Sample: PBMCs. CDR3 loop: CASTLASDKNIQYF. The CDR3 DNA is TGTGCCAGCACCTTAGCGAGCGACAAAAACATTCAGTACTTC.